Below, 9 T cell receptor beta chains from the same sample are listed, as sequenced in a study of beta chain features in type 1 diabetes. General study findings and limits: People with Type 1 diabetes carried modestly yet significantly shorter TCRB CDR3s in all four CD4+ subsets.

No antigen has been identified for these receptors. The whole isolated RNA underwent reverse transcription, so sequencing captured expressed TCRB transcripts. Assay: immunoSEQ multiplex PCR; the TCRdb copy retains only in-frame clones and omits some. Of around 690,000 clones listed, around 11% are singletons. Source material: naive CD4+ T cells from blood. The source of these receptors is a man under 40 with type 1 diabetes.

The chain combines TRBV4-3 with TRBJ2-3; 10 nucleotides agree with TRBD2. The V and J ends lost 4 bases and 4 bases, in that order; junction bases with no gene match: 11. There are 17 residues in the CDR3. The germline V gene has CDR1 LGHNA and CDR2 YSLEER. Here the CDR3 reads CASSRQRGGSGADTQYF. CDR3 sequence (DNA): TGCGCCAGCAGCCGACAGCGGGGGGGCTCAGGGGCAGATACGCAGTATTTT.

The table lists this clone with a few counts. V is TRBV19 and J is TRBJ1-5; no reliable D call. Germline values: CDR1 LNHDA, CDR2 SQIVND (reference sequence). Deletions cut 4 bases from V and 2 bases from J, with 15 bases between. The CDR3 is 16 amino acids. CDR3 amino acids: CASSTHLGQRNQPQHF. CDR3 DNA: TGTGCCAGTAGTACACACCTAGGGCAGCGCAATCAGCCCCAGCATTTT. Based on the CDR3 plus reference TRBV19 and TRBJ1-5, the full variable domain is DGGITQSPKYLFRKEGQNVTLSCEQNLNHDAMYWYRQDPGQGLRLIYYSQIVNDFQKGDIAEGYSVSREKKESFPLTVTSAQKNPTAFYLCASSTHLGQRNQPQHFGDGTRLSIL.

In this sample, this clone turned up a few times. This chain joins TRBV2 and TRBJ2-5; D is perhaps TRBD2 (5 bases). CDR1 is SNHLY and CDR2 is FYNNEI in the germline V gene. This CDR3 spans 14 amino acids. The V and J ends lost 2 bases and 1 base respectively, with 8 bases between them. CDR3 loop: CASSETSVQETQYF. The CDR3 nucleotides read TGTGCCAGCAGTGAAACTAGTGTCCAAGAGACCCAGTACTTC.

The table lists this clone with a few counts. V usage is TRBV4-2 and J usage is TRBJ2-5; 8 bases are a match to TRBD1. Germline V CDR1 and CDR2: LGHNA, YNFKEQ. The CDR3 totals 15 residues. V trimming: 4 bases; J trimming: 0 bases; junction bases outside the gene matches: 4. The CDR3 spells CASSPRQGNQETQYF. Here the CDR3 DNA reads TGTGCCAGCAGCCCTCGACAGGGGAACCAAGAGACCCAGTACTTC.

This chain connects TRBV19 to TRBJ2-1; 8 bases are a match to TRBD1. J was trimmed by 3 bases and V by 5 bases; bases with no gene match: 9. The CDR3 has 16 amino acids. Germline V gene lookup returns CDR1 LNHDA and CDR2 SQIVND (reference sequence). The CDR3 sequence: CASSGDRGSYYNEQFF. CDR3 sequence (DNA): TGTGCCAGTAGTGGTGACAGGGGAAGTTACTACAATGAGCAGTTCTTC.

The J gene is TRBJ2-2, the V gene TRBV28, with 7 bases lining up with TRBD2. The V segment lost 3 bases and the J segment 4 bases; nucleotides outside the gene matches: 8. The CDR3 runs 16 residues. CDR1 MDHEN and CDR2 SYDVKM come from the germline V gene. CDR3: CASSLATSDGTGELFF. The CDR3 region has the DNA TGTGCCAGCAGTTTGGCTACTAGCGATGGCACCGGGGAGCTGTTTTTT.

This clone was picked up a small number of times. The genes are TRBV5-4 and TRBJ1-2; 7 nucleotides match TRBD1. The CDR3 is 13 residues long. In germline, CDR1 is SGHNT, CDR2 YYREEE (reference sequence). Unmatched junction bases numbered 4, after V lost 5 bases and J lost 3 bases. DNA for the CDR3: TGTGCCAGCAGTTTCGGGACAGACTATGGCTACACCTTC. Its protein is CASSFGTDYGYTF.

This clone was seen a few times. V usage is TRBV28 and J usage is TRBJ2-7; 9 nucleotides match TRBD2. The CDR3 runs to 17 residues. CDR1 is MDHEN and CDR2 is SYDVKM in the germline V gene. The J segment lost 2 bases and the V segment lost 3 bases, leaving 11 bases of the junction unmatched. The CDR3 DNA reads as TGTGCCAGCAGTTTTGCCTCTAGCGGGGCAGTCACCTACGAGCAGTACTTC. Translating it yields CASSFASSGAVTYEQYF.

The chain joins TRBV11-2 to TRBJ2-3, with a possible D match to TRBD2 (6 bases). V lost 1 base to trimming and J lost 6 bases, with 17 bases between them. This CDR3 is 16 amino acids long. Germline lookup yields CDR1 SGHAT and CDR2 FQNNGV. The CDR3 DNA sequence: TGTGCCAGCAGCTTAGTTCGAGGCATGACTAGTGATACGCAGTATTTT. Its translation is CASSLVRGMTSDTQYF.